This T cell receptor beta chain is from a study of blood T cell repertoires in COVID-19. Study summary: The study drew acute and convalescent COVID-19 samples from the United States, Italy and Spain. Sample material is recorded as cDNA or gDNA derived from T cells, B-cell-depleted T cells, or PBMCs.

Original processing methods: How many nucleated cells were present was estimated from reference gene primer amplification. Here immunoSEQ multiplex PCR was the method, and the copy in TCRdb shows in-frame clones only, minus some. That table supplies the V and J calls and clone size; D and trimming were determined from the DNA. The data hold about 94,000 clones, with 70% to 90% observed a single time. Per the germline V gene, CDR1 is MNHEY and CDR2 is SMNVEV (reference sequence). The ends were cut back, 0 bases at V and 5 bases at J, with 19 bases in the middle. CDR3 length: 17 residues. The source is a human donor with acute or convalescent COVID-19. The donor label of this sample is uncertain. Sequences were obtained from peripheral blood. V gene TRBV27 combines with J gene TRBJ1-2; a weak D match, TRBD1 (6 bases). Here the CDR3 DNA reads TGTGCCAGCAGTTTATCCCTCCGGGACACCCTTGGGTATGGCTACACCTTC. Amino acid sequence: CASSLSLRDTLGYGYTF.